Below are 32 T cell receptor beta chains sequenced from a single sample in a study of blood T cells in healthy people across ages (dated by TCRdb to 2013 to 2016). Receptor libraries were prepared by 5' RACE. Sequencing used an Illumina HiSeq 2500. A second PCR of about 7 to 12 cycles was performed with a sample-barcoded 5' primer and a J-beta primer mix. TCRdb reran the public reads through fastp at Q25 and MiXCR, keeping productive beta chains. Rows with one shared CDR3 protein collapse into an entry with the most common genes and DNA. This sample lists some 560,000 distinct CDR3 sequences; roughly a quarter were detected once. Under 4.5% of the sample is in the top ten clones. Separately, the same data were catalogued under a study of T cells of mothers and their children.

Sequencing used blood. The receptors here all came from a boy aged 2 to 10 in good health.

This clonotype was counted between two and nine times. The V gene is TRBV12-3 or TRBV12-4, the J gene TRBJ2-1; 8 nucleotides align to TRBD2. The CDR3 has 15 amino acids. Trimming at V came to 5 bases and at J to 7 bases, leaving 10 bases not matched to a gene. The DNA of the CDR3 is TGTGCCAGCAGTCCCTCGGCCAGCGGGGGAAATGAGCAGTTCTTC. This codes for CASSPSASGGNEQFF.

The chain carries TRBV6-5 and TRBJ1-5, with 7 bases identical to TRBD1. Germline CDR1 is MNHEY and CDR2 is SVGAGI. Losses at the gene ends were 5 bases for V and 2 bases for J; bases not matched to a gene: 6. The CDR3 length is 15 residues. The CDR3 DNA sequence: TGTGCCAGCAGTAGACAGGGTTTTGGCAATCAGCCCCAGCATTTT. It translates to CASSRQGFGNQPQHF.

The V and J genes are TRBV6-5 and TRBJ2-7; 7 bases match TRBD1. The V segment lost 6 bases and the J segment 1 base; nucleotides outside the gene matches: 3. Per germline, CDR1 MNHEY and CDR2 SVGAGI. This CDR3 region has 13 residues. DNA of the CDR3: TGTGCCAGCAGCGTACAGGGGTCCTACGAGCAGTACTTC. Protein product: CASSVQGSYEQYF.

The V gene is TRBV7-3, the J gene TRBJ2-5; D is perhaps TRBD2 (6 bases). TRBJ2-7 explains the end of the DNA better; the J call may be wrong. The length of the CDR3 is 15 residues. Germline V gene lookup returns CDR1 SGHTA and CDR2 FQGTGA. CDR3 amino acids: CASSSTPTSSDEQYF. CDR3 DNA: TGTGCCAGCAGCTCGACCCCAACTAGCAGCGACGAGCAGTACTTC.

The chain recombines TRBV7-9 with TRBJ2-3; 7 nucleotides line up with TRBD2. V gave up 4 bases and J gave up 2 bases; unmatched junction bases: 6. CDR1 SEHNR and CDR2 FQNEAQ come from the germline V gene (reference sequence). The CDR3 sequence is 15 residues long. In DNA form, the CDR3 reads TGTGCCAGCAGCTCTAGCGGAGTTTACACAGATACGCAGTATTTT. Translated: CASSSSGVYTDTQYF.

V and J are TRBV2 and TRBJ1-6, with 8 positions matching TRBD1. V gave up 5 bases and J gave up 5 bases; unmatched junction bases: 5. CDR1 SNHLY and CDR2 FYNNEI come from the germline V gene. This CDR3 spans 15 amino acids. The CDR3 DNA sequence: TGTGCCAGCAGTTACCGGGACAGGAATAATTCACCCCTCCACTTT. Translated: CASSYRDRNNSPLHF.

V usage is TRBV28 and J usage is TRBJ1-4, with 8 bases identical to TRBD1. The V and J ends lost 4 bases and 5 bases, in that order; junction bases with no gene match: 9. The CDR3 has 16 residues. Germline values: CDR1 MDHEN, CDR2 SYDVKM. CDR3: CASSSGTGGMNEKLFF. The CDR3 coding sequence is TGTGCCAGCAGTTCAGGGACAGGTGGGATGAATGAAAAACTGTTTTTT.

V gene TRBV20-1 combines with J gene TRBJ1-1, with no clear D. Germline V gene data show CDR1 as DFQATT and CDR2 as SNEGSKA (reference sequence). Trimming left V 0 bases short and J 8 bases short, with 10 bases between. This CDR3 is 12 amino acids long. In DNA, the CDR3 is TGCAGTGCTAGAGATGATAAGACAGAAGCTTTCTTT. Amino acids: CSARDDKTEAFF.

The table lists this clonotype with a few counts. The chain employs TRBV7-2 and TRBJ2-5; TRBD2 agrees at 7 bases. Germline V lookup: CDR1 SGHTA, CDR2 FQGNSA. After removal of 5 bases from V and 5 bases from J, the junction contained 11 bases not matched to a gene. The CDR3 contains 15 residues. This CDR3 reads CASSQRGAGVETQYF. CDR3 bases: TGTGCCAGCAGCCAAAGAGGGGCGGGGGTGGAGACCCAGTACTTC.

The chain combines TRBV20-1 with TRBJ2-1; D unresolved. Germline assignment: CDR1 DFQATT and CDR2 SNEGSKA (reference sequence). The CDR3 has 12 residues. V lost 3 bases and J lost 0, with 3 bases in between. The CDR3 nucleotides read TGCAGTGCTAGCAGCTCCTACAATGAGCAGTTCTTC. The encoded protein is CSASSSYNEQFF.

This clonotype was counted only a few times. This chain links TRBV15 with TRBJ2-5; TRBD2 agrees at 9 bases. CDR3 length: 16 amino acids. The V segment lost 0 bases and the J segment 1 base; nucleotides outside the gene matches: 3. In germline, CDR1 is LNHNV, CDR2 YYDKDF (reference sequence). CDR3 sequence reads: CATSRDPSGIQETQYF. For the CDR3, the DNA is TGTGCCACCAGCAGAGATCCTAGCGGGATCCAAGAGACCCAGTACTTC.

This sequence joins TRBV4-3 and TRBJ1-2, with TRBD1 as a possible D gene (5 bases). This CDR3 comprises 16 residues. Per the germline V gene, CDR1 is LGHNA and CDR2 is YSLEER. The germline V and J ends were trimmed by 2 bases and 4 bases, with 17 bases remaining between them. The CDR3 region has the DNA TGCGCCAGCAGCCAATGGTTGGGGGGAAGAGGCTATGGCTACACCTTC. The encoded protein is CASSQWLGGRGYGYTF.

This clonotype was observed a few times. The chain has TRBV11-2 and TRBJ2-7; D tentatively fits TRBD1 or TRBD2 (5 bases each). This CDR3 has 15 amino acids. Per germline, CDR1 SGHAT and CDR2 FQNNGV. Trimming pared 5 bases from V and 1 base from J, leaving 15 bases between. The CDR3 region is CASSPIGARSYEQYF. The CDR3 coding sequence is TGTGCCAGCAGCCCCATCGGGGCTAGGTCCTACGAGCAGTACTTC.

Here the CDR3 DNA reads TGTGCCAGCAGCCCCACGTGGGAGGACACTGAAGCTTTCTTT. Protein product: CASSPTWEDTEAFF. The chain is built from TRBV5-4 and TRBJ1-1; no reliable D call. Per germline, CDR1 SGHNT and CDR2 YYREEE (reference sequence). This CDR3 spans 14 amino acids. V lost 4 bases to trimming and J lost 3 bases, with 13 bases between them.

As regards this clonotype: A much larger clonotype is one base distant, so this may be a read error. This chain uses TRBV10-3 with TRBJ2-4; TRBD2 agrees at 8 bases. Germline-derived CDR1 and CDR2 are ENHRY and SYGVKD. The CDR3 is made up of 15 amino acids. The CDR3 nucleotides are TGTGCCATCAGTGAGACTAGCGGAGCCAATAACATTCAGTACTTC. Its translation: CAISETSGANNIQYF.

The sample holds a few counts of this clonotype. A junction end diverges from the germline sequence, so it may reflect a read error. The J gene is TRBJ1-2, the V gene TRBV4-2; a weak D match, TRBD1 (6 bases). This CDR3 spans 14 amino acids. In germline, CDR1 is LGHNA, CDR2 YNFKEQ. CDR3 in DNA: TGTGCCAGCAGCCAAGATCAGGGGAGCGGTGGCTGCACCTTC. Encoded protein: CASSQDQGSGGCTF.

This chain uses TRBV5-1 with TRBJ1-1, with D unclear. The germline CDR1 and CDR2 sequences are SGHRS and YFSETQ. CDR3 length: 15 amino acids. V was trimmed by 4 bases and J by 4 bases, leaving 17 bases between them. This chain's CDR3 is CASSRGREMSTEAFF. The CDR3 DNA is TGCGCCAGCAGCCGAGGACGGGAGATGAGCACTGAAGCTTTCTTT. The variable domain in full, completed from reference TRBV5-1 and TRBJ1-1, reads KAGVTQTPRYLIKTRGQQVTLSCSPISGHRSVSWYQQTPGQGLQFLFEYFSETQRNKGNFPGRFSGRQFSNSRSEMNVSTLELGDSALYLCASSRGREMSTEAFFGQGTRLTVV.

The chain employs TRBV20-1 and TRBJ2-5; D is perhaps TRBD2 (5 bases). Germline CDR1 and CDR2: DFQATT and SNEGSKA (reference sequence). Trimming pared 0 bases from V and 4 bases from J, leaving 12 bases between. The CDR3 covers 14 residues. The CDR3 sequence is CSARDLDFSETQYF. Written as DNA, the CDR3 is TGCAGTGCTAGAGACCTGGACTTTTCAGAGACCCAGTACTTC.

V usage is TRBV4-3 and J usage is TRBJ1-6, with TRBD1 matching over 7 bases. The V gene's germline CDR1 is LGHNA and CDR2 YSLEER. There are 14 residues in the CDR3. The V gene end was trimmed by 2 bases and the J gene end by 8 bases; junction bases not matched to a gene: 3. CDR3 protein: CASSQLTGDSPLHF. CDR3 DNA: TGCGCCAGCAGCCAACTTACAGGGGATTCACCCCTCCACTTT.

About this clonotype: At one end the junction does not follow the germline gene, possibly because of a read error. J is TRBJ1-2 and V is TRBV7-2; D is possibly TRBD1 (5 bases). CDR1 is SGHTA and CDR2 is FQGNSA in the germline V gene. The CDR3 length is 14 residues. CDR3 bases: TGTGCCAGCAGCTTAGAGGCAGGGTACTATGGTTACACCTTC. Translating gives CASSLEAGYYGYTF.

This clonotype was seen a handful of times. This chain joins TRBV15 and TRBJ2-2, with a tentative D call TRBD2 (7 bases). Looked up from germline, CDR1 is LNHNV and CDR2 is YYDKDF (reference sequence). The CDR3 is 16 amino acids. V lost 3 bases, J lost 0 bases, and 11 bases lay in between. The CDR3 DNA reads TGTGCCACCAGCAGTGGGAGGGGGGCGAACACCGGGGAGCTGTTTTTT. This gives the protein CATSSGRGANTGELFF.

The rearrangement joins TRBV2 to TRBJ1-1; D possibly corresponds to TRBD1 (5 bases). Germline V gives CDR1 SNHLY, CDR2 FYNNEI. Trimming stripped 8 bases from V and 4 bases from J, with 17 bases between. The CDR3 runs to 14 residues. The chain's CDR3 is CASFAGARGTEAFF. As DNA, the CDR3 is TGTGCCAGCTTCGCCGGGGCCCGGGGCACTGAAGCTTTCTTT.

The V and J genes are TRBV15 and TRBJ2-3; D not resolved. The V and J ends lost 1 base and 1 base respectively, with 3 bases between them. There are 13 residues in the CDR3. Germline lookup yields CDR1 LNHNV and CDR2 YYDKDF (reference sequence). CDR3 loop: CATSRARTDTQYF. The CDR3 DNA reads as TGTGCCACCAGCAGAGCCCGCACAGATACGCAGTATTTT.

The chain links TRBV6-6 to TRBJ2-5; D is possibly TRBD1 (5 bases). The J call may be incorrect, as the DNA end agrees better with TRBJ2-7. The CDR3 runs 14 residues. Germline loops: CDR1 MNHNY, CDR2 SVGAGI (reference sequence). CDR3 loop: CASRYGQGTYEQYF. DNA of the CDR3: TGTGCCAGCAGGTATGGGCAGGGAACCTACGAGCAGTACTTC.

This clonotype came up a few times. The rearrangement uses TRBV10-3 and TRBJ2-5; 7 bases match TRBD1. Matching the DNA end better, TRBJ2-7 makes the J call doubtful. Germline CDR1 reads ENHRY; CDR2 reads SYGVKD. This CDR3 is built from 12 residues. Written as DNA, the CDR3 is TGTGCCATCGGCCAGGGGGCCTACGAGCAGTACTTC. This encodes CAIGQGAYEQYF.

V gene TRBV20-1 combines with J gene TRBJ1-4; TRBD1 might be the D (6 bases). The germline CDR1 and CDR2 sequences are DFQATT and SNEGSKA (reference sequence). This CDR3 spans 15 amino acids. The ends were cut back, 0 bases at V and 5 bases at J, with 13 bases in the middle. The CDR3 protein is CSARDSGALNEKLFF. The DNA for the CDR3 is TGCAGTGCTAGAGATTCAGGGGCCCTCAATGAAAAACTGTTTTTT.

The table lists this clonotype with a few counts. This chain joins TRBV24-1 and TRBJ2-5; 8 positions match TRBD2. Matching the DNA end better, TRBJ2-1 makes the J call doubtful. The CDR3 spans 14 residues. CDR1 and CDR2 (germline): KGHDR, SFDVKD. The CDR3, as DNA: TGTGCCACCAGTGACCCGGGAGGGACCAATGAGCAGTTCTTC. This encodes CATSDPGGTNEQFF.

The chain uses TRBV29-1 and TRBJ2-3, with 10 positions matching TRBD2. This CDR3 is 14 amino acids long. Germline CDR1 reads SQVTM; CDR2 reads ANQGSEA. V lost 5 bases and J lost 1; bases outside the gene matches: 3. The CDR3: CSVLGLAGTDTQYF. Written as DNA, the CDR3 is TGCAGCGTTCTTGGACTAGCGGGCACAGATACGCAGTATTTT.

The sample holds a few counts of this clonotype. The rearrangement uses TRBV3-1 and TRBJ2-1; D is possibly TRBD1 (7 bases). With 3 bases removed from V and 6 bases from J, the gap between germline ends came to 18 bases. The CDR3 covers 16 residues. Germline V gene data show CDR1 as LGHDT and CDR2 as YNNKEL (reference sequence). The CDR3 region has the DNA TGTGCCAGCAGCCAGTGGAGGGCAGGGGGTATCAATGAGCAGTTCTTC. Translated: CASSQWRAGGINEQFF.

This clonotype was seen more than once but under ten times. The chain has TRBV7-8 and TRBJ2-3; 7 bases are shared with TRBD1. CDR1 and CDR2 from the germline V gene are SGHVS and FQNEAQ. V shed 1 base, J shed 8 bases, and the junction held 9 bases outside the gene matches. The length of the CDR3 is 15 residues. This CDR3 is CASSLEGATLGTQYF. The CDR3 coding sequence is TGTGCCAGCAGCTTAGAGGGGGCAACCTTAGGTACGCAGTATTTT.

The chain has TRBV5-1 and TRBJ2-7, with D tentatively TRBD1 (9 bases). Between the trimmed V and J ends, which lost 5 bases and 2 bases, there was a span of 14 bases. Germline CDR1 reads SGHRS; CDR2 reads YFSETQ. The CDR3 has 14 residues. The CDR3 is CASSSGDRAYEQYF. As DNA, the CDR3 is TGCGCCAGCAGTAGCGGGGACAGGGCCTACGAGCAGTACTTC.

The gene calls are TRBV7-9 and TRBJ2-3, with 9 bases fitting TRBD2. This CDR3 has 16 residues. Germline V CDR1 and CDR2: SEHNR, FQNEAQ (reference sequence). The J segment lost 7 bases and the V segment lost 0 bases, leaving 8 bases of the junction unmatched. The CDR3 protein is CASSLALAGFSNTQYF. The CDR3 nucleotides read TGTGCCAGCAGCTTAGCTCTAGCGGGGTTTTCCAATACGCAGTATTTT.